This TCR beta chain derives from a study of T cell responses to AZD1222 COVID-19 vaccine. Study outcomes and limitations: It was only after the peak T cell response that any repertoires were sampled. Spike-specific TCR breadth and depth rose after two AZD1222 doses. Seropositive status at baseline applied to only six AZD1222 recipients.

The germline V gene encodes CDR1 LNHDA and CDR2 SQIVND (reference sequence). The junction had 1 base not matched to a gene; V was cut back by 4 bases and J by 7 bases. The CDR3 contains 13 residues. Sequencing used immunoSEQ multiplex PCR; TCRdb keeps in-frame clones, though not all of them. In the table there are tens of thousands of clones, around 90% of which are singletons. Comments on this clone: Its antigen remains unidentified.

J is TRBJ2-1 and V is TRBV19; 10 bases fit TRBD1. The sequences come from peripheral blood, collected 28 days after the second AZD1222 dose. This TCR was recovered from an adult who received the AZD1222 COVID-19 vaccine. CDR3 nucleotide sequence: TGTGCCAGTAGTACGGGACAGGGGAATGAGCAGTTCTTC. This codes for CASSTGQGNEQFF. Variable domain in full (rest from reference TRBV19 and TRBJ2-1): DGGITQSPKYLFRKEGQNVTLSCEQNLNHDAMYWYRQDPGQGLRLIYYSQIVNDFQKGDIAEGYSVSREKKESFPLTVTSAQKNPTAFYLCASSTGQGNEQFFGPGTRLTVL.